What follows are 27 T cell receptor beta chains derived from one specimen sequenced in a study of blood T cells in healthy people across ages. It was with a sample-barcoded 5' primer and a J-beta primer mix that a second PCR of roughly 6 to 12 cycles was run. TCRdb itself ran the 5' RACE reads through MiXCR, one entry per CDR3 protein. The sample holds around 870,000 distinct CDR3 sequences; 25% to 35% are singletons and the top ten take around 16%. Sequences were obtained from blood. The receptors shown here come from a woman over 75 in good health.

This clonotype was counted a single time. The rearrangement uses TRBV12-3 or TRBV12-4 and TRBJ2-3; TRBD2 agrees at 8 bases. The CDR3 runs to 18 residues. After removal of 3 bases from V and 1 base from J, the junction contained 12 bases not matched to a gene. The CDR3 nucleotides are TGTGCCAGCAGTTTTCTAGCGGGCCGTACAGCGGGCACAGATACGCAGTATTTT. Encoded protein: CASSFLAGRTAGTDTQYF.

The chain couples TRBV6-5 to TRBJ2-1; unclear D gene. Germline lookup yields CDR1 MNHEY and CDR2 SVGAGI. The CDR3 is made up of 16 amino acids. V lost 6 bases and J lost 1, with 16 bases in between. CDR3 sequence: CASSLNLLGSYNEQFF. In nucleotides, the CDR3 is TGTGCCAGCAGCCTAAACCTCCTGGGATCCTACAATGAGCAGTTCTTC.

The table lists this clonotype with many counts. The chain links TRBV6-5 to TRBJ2-6; 7 bases line up with TRBD1. This CDR3 contains 17 residues. Germline assignment: CDR1 MNHEY and CDR2 SVGAGI. Trimming at V came to 6 bases and at J to 4 bases, leaving 12 bases not matched to a gene. Here the CDR3 reads CASSPSGTVTGANVLTF. In DNA, the CDR3 is TGTGCCAGCAGCCCTTCCGGGACAGTAACCGGGGCCAACGTCCTGACTTTC.

This clonotype appeared many times. The chain recombines TRBV10-3 with TRBJ2-1, with no clear D. The CDR3 extends over 12 amino acids. Germline assignment: CDR1 ENHRY and CDR2 SYGVKD. V lost 2 bases and J 7 bases, leaving 6 bases between the germline ends. The CDR3 here is CAISESGNEQFF. DNA for the CDR3: TGTGCCATCAGTGAGAGTGGGAATGAGCAGTTCTTC.

In this sample, this clonotype turned up many times. The chain combines TRBV6-1 with TRBJ2-1; 8 bases are shared with TRBD1. The CDR3 totals 13 residues. Trimming cost V 2 bases and J 10 bases; bases outside gene matches: 4. Germline CDR1 and CDR2: MNHNS and SASEGT. The CDR3 DNA reads TGTGCCAGCAGTGAAAGACAGGGGAGGGAGCAGTTCTTC. It specifies CASSERQGREQFF.

This clonotype was found a few times. The V call is TRBV20-1, the J call TRBJ2-1; the match to TRBD2 covers 8 bases. The CDR3 is 15 residues long. The V gene end was trimmed by 4 bases and the J gene end by 5 bases; junction bases not matched to a gene: 10. CDR1 and CDR2 (germline): DFQATT, SNEGSKA (reference sequence). CDR3 loop: CSATPRAGGNNEQFF. In nucleotides, the CDR3 is TGCAGTGCTACCCCCAGGGCGGGAGGCAACAATGAGCAGTTCTTC.

This clonotype was counted between two and nine times. The chain has TRBV7-7 and TRBJ2-7; 8 nucleotides line up with TRBD2. Germline CDR1 reads SSHAT; CDR2 reads FNYEAQ (reference sequence). Trimming took 5 bases from V and 0 from J; bases not matched to a gene: 6. The CDR3 is 15 amino acids. CDR3 in amino acids: CASSEGLGSSYEQYF. The CDR3 region has the DNA TGTGCCAGCAGCGAGGGACTAGGGAGCTCCTACGAGCAGTACTTC.

This clonotype was recorded many times. A much larger clone sits a single nucleotide away, making a read error possible. The chain is built from TRBV12-3 or TRBV12-4 and TRBJ1-5; TRBD1 matches at 8 bases. The junction had 0 bases not matched to a gene; V was cut back by 4 bases and J by 4 bases. CDR3 length: 13 residues. The CDR3 DNA reads as TGTGCCAGCAGTTGGACAGGGAATCAGCCCCAGCATTTT. Translation gives CASSWTGNQPQHF.

This clonotype came up many times. The V and J genes are TRBV30 and TRBJ1-2; no clear D. The germline V gene has CDR1 GTSNPN and CDR2 SVGIG (reference sequence). The CDR3 has 13 residues. The ends were cut back, 0 bases at V and 8 bases at J, with 13 bases in the middle. CDR3 nucleotides: TGTGCCTGGAGTGTACGGGGAGTGGGAGGCTACACCTTC. Protein product: CAWSVRGVGGYTF. Combining the CDR3 with reference TRBV30 and TRBJ1-2 gives the whole variable domain SQTIHQWPATLVQPVGSPLSLECTVEGTSNPNLYWYRQAAGRGLQLLFYSVGIGQISSEVPQNLSASRPQDRQFILSSKKLLLSDSGFYLCAWSVRGVGGYTFGSGTRLTVV.

As regards this clonotype: A much larger clone sits a single nucleotide away, making a read error possible. The rearrangement links TRBV25-1 to TRBJ2-1; no reliable D call. The end of the DNA fits TRBJ2-7 better, so the J call may be wrong. This CDR3 comprises 15 residues. Per the germline V gene, CDR1 is MGHDK and CDR2 is SYGVNS. In DNA, the CDR3 is TGTGCCAGCATTGGTAGCCCGAGCTCCTACAATGAGCAGTACTTC. Amino acid sequence: CASIGSPSSYNEQYF.

The chain carries TRBV7-2 and TRBJ1-1; D may be TRBD1 (6 bases). CDR1 is SGHTA and CDR2 is FQGNSA in the germline V gene. Trimming removed 4 bases from V and 9 bases from J, with 15 bases in between. CDR3 length: 13 amino acids. The CDR3 here is CASSSAGAPQAFF. For the CDR3, the DNA is TGTGCCAGCAGCTCAGCAGGGGCCCCGCAAGCTTTCTTT.

Ten or more counts support this clonotype. The chain couples TRBV12-3 or TRBV12-4 to TRBJ2-5; D assignment may be TRBD1 or TRBD2 (5 bases each). The CDR3 is 12 amino acids. V lost 5 bases, J lost 3 bases, and 7 bases lay in between. The CDR3 spells CASSRDEETQYF. In nucleotides, the CDR3 is TGTGCCAGCAGTCGGGACGAAGAGACCCAGTACTTC.

This clonotype was picked up many times. The chain uses TRBV3-1 and TRBJ2-5, with D hard to call. V was pared by 3 bases and J by 9 bases, with 11 bases between. Germline assignment: CDR1 LGHDT and CDR2 YNNKEL (reference sequence). The CDR3 runs 12 residues. The CDR3 region has the DNA TGTGCCAGCAGCCATACTACGATCCCCCAGTACTTC. Its translation: CASSHTTIPQYF.

The rearrangement links TRBV29-1 to TRBJ2-5; weak D call: TRBD2 (6 bases). Trimming removed 4 bases at V and 5 bases at J, with 14 bases between. CDR3 size: 13 residues. Germline V CDR1 and CDR2: SQVTM, ANQGSEA. The CDR3 loop reads CSVAMGGEETQYF. The CDR3, as DNA: TGCAGCGTTGCCATGGGGGGAGAGGAGACCCAGTACTTC.

This clonotype was seen at least ten times. The V call is TRBV3-1, the J call TRBJ2-7; tentatively, D is TRBD2 (5 bases). Trimming cost V 4 bases and J 2 bases, with 12 bases left between them. This CDR3 has 14 residues. The germline gives CDR1 LGHDT, CDR2 YNNKEL (reference sequence). The CDR3 DNA follows: TGTGCCAGCAGCCCCCAGGTGGGAGCCTACGAGCAGTACTTC. It encodes CASSPQVGAYEQYF.

Only a few counts were recorded for this clonotype. The rearrangement joins TRBV6-2 or TRBV6-3 to TRBJ2-5, with 9 nucleotides matching TRBD2. With 0 bases clipped from V and 2 bases from J, the junction kept 10 bases outside the gene matches. CDR1 is MNHEY and CDR2 is SVGEGT in the germline V gene. The CDR3 contains 18 residues. CDR3 in DNA: TGTGCCAGCAGTTACTCCCTACACCGACTAGCGGCTCAAGAGACCCAGTACTTC. It specifies CASSYSLHRLAAQETQYF.

Many counts were recorded for this clonotype. Being one base from a much bigger clone, this may be a read error. The gene calls are TRBV29-1 and TRBJ2-7; the match to TRBD1 covers 8 bases. The CDR3 covers 12 residues. Germline V lookup: CDR1 SQVTM, CDR2 ANQGSEA. J gave up 3 bases and V 4 bases, and 2 bases lay outside the gene matches. DNA for the CDR3: TGCAGCGTTGGGGACAGGTGCTACGAGCAGTACTTC. Protein product: CSVGDRCYEQYF.

To note about this clonotype: A much larger clonotype is one base distant, so this may be a read error. The CDR3 does not close with the conserved phenylalanine or tryptophan, likely indicating a read error. The chain uses TRBV6-1 and TRBJ1-2; 7 bases match TRBD1. The CDR3 contains 14 residues. The V and J ends lost 4 bases and 4 bases, in that order; junction bases with no gene match: 6. Germline lookup yields CDR1 MNHNS and CDR2 SASEGT. CDR3 loop: CASSAGTESYGYTC. The CDR3 DNA follows: TGTGCCAGCAGTGCCGGGACAGAGAGCTATGGCTACACCTGC.

CDR3 coding DNA: TGCAGTGCTAGAGAGTTAAAACAGGGGGCGAGGGTAGATACGCAGTATTTT. Protein: CSARELKQGARVDTQYF. V and J are TRBV20-1 and TRBJ2-3; TRBD1 matches at 9 bases. The germline gives CDR1 DFQATT, CDR2 SNEGSKA (reference sequence). This CDR3 has 17 amino acids. The V segment lost 0 bases and the J segment 5 bases; nucleotides outside the gene matches: 12.

Ten or more counts support this clonotype. V usage is TRBV15 and J usage is TRBJ2-3; the D is unclear. Germline assignment: CDR1 LNHNV and CDR2 YYDKDF (reference sequence). Trimming cost V 5 bases and J 2 bases, with 11 bases left between them. The CDR3 consists of 14 residues. DNA for the CDR3: TGTGCCACCAGCCCCCTAGTAGTCACAGATACGCAGTATTTT. This gives the protein CATSPLVVTDTQYF.

The count of this clonotype is one. The CDR3 does not end in the conserved phenylalanine or tryptophan, so this is likely a read error. V is TRBV6-2 or TRBV6-3 and J is TRBJ2-7, with 14 bases matching TRBD2. The J call is doubtful: the DNA matches TRBJ2-5 better. The CDR3 contains 15 residues. CDR1 and CDR2 from the germline V gene are MNHEY and SVGEGT. DNA for the CDR3: TGTGCCAGCAGGCGGACTAGCGGGGGGCGGGAGACCCAGTACTGC. This encodes CASRRTSGGRETQYC.

This clonotype showed up many times. The chain employs TRBV5-1 and TRBJ2-3, with D hard to call. This CDR3 spans 15 amino acids. V lost 2 bases to trimming and J lost 2 bases, with 12 bases between them. Germline CDR1 and CDR2: SGHRS and YFSETQ. Written as DNA, the CDR3 is TGCGCCAGCAGCTTATCCCTATATGACACAGATACGCAGTATTTT. Translating it yields CASSLSLYDTDTQYF.

The rearrangement uses TRBV7-2 and TRBJ2-1, with TRBD2 identical over 9 bases. Germline V gene data show CDR1 as SGHTA and CDR2 as FQGNSA. With 8 bases clipped from V and 4 bases from J, the junction kept 3 bases outside the gene matches. The CDR3 length is 13 residues. CDR3 loop: CASRAGGYNEQFF. For the CDR3, the DNA is TGTGCCAGCCGGGCGGGGGGGTACAATGAGCAGTTCTTC.

Concerning this clonotype itself: Germline and junction disagree at one end, which may indicate a read error. This sequence joins TRBV4-3 and TRBJ1-3; D call uncertain. The CDR3 length is 16 residues. Germline V gene sequence: CDR1 LGHNA, CDR2 YSLEER. The CDR3 is CASSQEAGYSGNIIYF. DNA of the CDR3: TGCGCCAGCAGCCAAGAGGCAGGCTACTCTGGAAACATCATATATTTT.

V is TRBV2 and J is TRBJ2-3; 7 bases line up with TRBD1. Germline CDR1 and CDR2: SNHLY and FYNNEI. V shed 10 bases, J shed 1 base, and the junction held 14 bases outside the gene matches. The CDR3 has 16 amino acids. The CDR3 reads CAISSIRGLRTDTQYF. The CDR3, as DNA: TGTGCCATCTCCTCCATAAGGGGGCTCCGCACAGATACGCAGTATTTT.

The CDR3 DNA sequence: TGCGCCAGCAGCTTGGACGTTAGCGGGGACTACGAGCAGTACTTC. This sequence encodes CASSLDVSGDYEQYF. The rearrangement links TRBV5-1 to TRBJ2-7; 8 nucleotides align to TRBD2. Per the germline V gene, CDR1 is SGHRS and CDR2 is YFSETQ. The CDR3 has 15 amino acids. V trimming: 0 bases; J trimming: 3 bases; junction bases outside the gene matches: 5.

This clonotype was detected ten times or more. V and J are TRBV20-1 and TRBJ1-2; no firm D call. CDR3 length: 14 residues. In germline, CDR1 is DFQATT, CDR2 SNEGSKA (reference sequence). V was pared by 0 bases and J by 4 bases, with 12 bases between. This chain's CDR3 is CSARDPKPAYGYTF. The CDR3 bases are TGCAGTGCTAGAGATCCCAAACCAGCCTATGGCTACACCTTC.